These T cell receptor beta chains were read from a single sample in a study of blood T cell repertoires in COVID-19. Method: immunoSEQ multiplex PCR; TCRdb's copy keeps in-frame clones and lacks some. The profile shows around 260,000 clones, roughly 83% of them singletons. The sample consisted of peripheral blood. The receptors stem from a man aged 60-69 years who had recovered from COVID-19. Both conserved end residues are part of each CDR3. Fields, in order: V gene, clone size, D gene, J gene, CDR3 protein, CDR3 DNA. A D gene is named only where the DNA matches it firmly. The size entry is marked missing in some rows and otherwise reads once, few, many or a size class.

>TRBV4-1|few|-|TRBJ2-7
CASSPPGGLYEQYF
TGCGCCAGCAGCCCGCCAGGGGGGCTCTACGAGCAGTACTTC
>TRBV25-1|-|-|TRBJ2-1
CASSDISASRYNEQFF
TGTGCCAGCAGTGATATCTCGGCTAGCAGATACAATGAGCAGTTCTTC
>TRBV5-6|-|-|TRBJ2-5
CASSPTHRQFQETQYF
TGTGCCAGCAGCCCAACCCATCGACAGTTCCAAGAGACCCAGTACTTC
>TRBV7-3|-|TRBD2|TRBJ2-4
CASSSSGLAGREAKNIQYF
TGTGCCAGCAGCTCTTCGGGACTAGCGGGGAGAGAAGCCAAAAACATTCAGTACTTC
>TRBV9|-|TRBD2|TRBJ2-6
CASSVDERGGSGANVLTF
TGTGCCAGCAGCGTAGACGAGCGGGGGGGCTCTGGGGCCAACGTCCTGACTTTC
>TRBV29-1|-|-|TRBJ1-1
CSVEYGFRGAFF
TGCAGCGTTGAATACGGGTTTAGGGGAGCTTTCTTT
>TRBV29-1|-|-|TRBJ2-1
CSVRSSSYNEQFF
TGCAGCGTTCGCTCCAGCTCCTACAATGAGCAGTTCTTC
>TRBV28|many|TRBD2|TRBJ2-7
CASSLPDFASGSLYEQYF
TGTGCCAGCAGTTTGCCGGACTTTGCTAGCGGGAGTCTCTACGAGCAGTACTTC
>TRBV5-1|few|-|TRBJ2-7
CASRREVYEQYF
TGCGCCAGCAGAAGGGAGGTCTACGAGCAGTACTTC
>TRBV7-8|-|TRBD1|TRBJ2-2
CASSQGTVNTGELFF
TGTGCCAGCAGCCAAGGGACAGTTAACACCGGGGAGCTGTTTTTT
>TRBV7-9|-|TRBD2|TRBJ2-5
CASSLRGGGETQYF
TGTGCCAGCAGCCTGCGCGGGGGAGGAGAGACCCAGTACTTC
>TRBV5-1|once|TRBD1|TRBJ2-1
CASSPLLGTGSNHEQFF
TGCGCCAGCAGCCCACTCCTAGGGACAGGGAGTAACCATGAGCAGTTCTTC
>TRBV6-5|-|TRBD1|TRBJ2-2
CASSYQGANTGELFF
TGTGCCAGCAGTTACCAGGGGGCGAACACCGGGGAGCTGTTTTTT
>TRBV23-1|-|TRBD1|TRBJ1-5
CASSFRTGGFQPQHF
TGCGCCAGCAGTTTCCGGACAGGGGGCTTTCAGCCCCAGCATTTT
>TRBV5-1|once|-|TRBJ2-3
CASSLGLTVSTDTQYF
TGCGCCAGCAGCTTGGGATTGACAGTTAGCACAGATACGCAGTATTTT
>TRBV29-1|-|TRBD2|TRBJ2-1
CSVDSGRLNEQFF
TGCAGCGTTGATAGCGGGAGGCTTAATGAGCAGTTCTTC
>TRBV7-2|once|-|TRBJ2-1
CASSEFVLASSSLEQFF
TGTGCCAGCAGCGAATTTGTGTTGGCGAGTAGCTCTCTTGAGCAGTTCTTC
>TRBV5-5|-|-|TRBJ1-2
CASSLQGTQGYTF
TGTGCCAGCAGCTTGCAGGGTACGCAAGGCTACACCTTC
>TRBV30|-|-|TRBJ1-2
CAWIRPGLENGYTF
TGTGCCTGGATACGACCGGGACTGGAGAATGGCTACACCTTC
>TRBV30|-|-|TRBJ2-3
CAWSVHPSGTDTQYF
TGTGCCTGGAGTGTACATCCCAGCGGCACAGATACGCAGTATTTT
>TRBV6-5|-|-|TRBJ2-6
CASSYRGRVGANVLTF
TGTGCCAGCAGTTACAGGGGCAGGGTCGGGGCCAACGTCCTGACTTTC
>TRBV9|once|TRBD2|TRBJ2-5
CASSVGGSGGRKTQYF
TGTGCCAGCAGCGTAGGTGGTAGCGGGGGGAGGAAGACCCAGTACTTC
>TRBV19|-|-|TRBJ1-2
CASSVVTGSNYGYTF
TGTGCCAGTAGTGTGGTGACAGGCTCAAACTATGGCTACACCTTC
>TRBV19|once|-|TRBJ1-5
CASSIGGPGGQPQHF
TGTGCCAGTAGTATTGGTGGGCCCGGAGGACAGCCCCAGCATTTT
>TRBV5-4|-|TRBD2|TRBJ2-3
CASSLEGAAGTRDTQYF
TGTGCCAGCAGCTTGGAAGGTGCAGCGGGAACGCGAGATACGCAGTATTTT
>TRBV19|once|-|TRBJ2-1
CASSRVGWEQFF
TGTGCCAGTAGTCGGGTTGGGTGGGAGCAGTTCTTC